A single sample is the source of the 9 T cell receptor beta chains below, sequenced in a study of post-analysis software for immune sequencing data. These TCRs are of unknown antigen specificity. Points from the study as a whole: About five TRBV segments occurring more often in patients than controls included TRBV5-6, TRBV5-1 and TRBV20-1.

Included in the TCR beta cDNA libraries were unique molecular identifiers. TCRdb re-analysed the PCR reads in MiXCR, keeping a single row per CDR3 protein. The sample lists 400,000 to 500,000 distinct CDR3 sequences; roughly 40% were seen once. Sequencing used blood. Source of these receptors: a girl aged 2 to 9 with multiple sclerosis.

Ten or more counts support this clonotype. The chain couples TRBV27 to TRBJ2-1, with TRBD2 matching 11 bases. J was trimmed by 7 bases and V by 3 bases; bases with no gene match: 5. This CDR3 has 15 residues. CDR1 is MNHEY and CDR2 is SMNVEV in the germline V gene (reference sequence). The CDR3 DNA reads TGTGCCAGCAGTTTCCTAGCGGGGGGCAGAAATGAGCAGTTCTTC. It specifies CASSFLAGGRNEQFF.

This chain connects TRBV12-3 or TRBV12-4 to TRBJ1-4; D perhaps matches TRBD1 (5 bases). CDR3 size: 15 residues. Trimming removed 5 bases from V and 7 bases from J, with 17 bases in between. The CDR3 spells CASSTRRQGGEKLFF. CDR3 nucleotide sequence: TGTGCCAGCAGTACCCGGAGGCAGGGAGGTGAAAAACTGTTTTTT.

This clonotype was observed a handful of times. Germline is not matched at one junction end, which may reflect a read error. The chain recombines TRBV7-9 with TRBJ1-6, with D perhaps TRBD1 (6 bases). The CDR3 has 14 amino acids. Germline-derived CDR1 and CDR2 are SEHNR and FQNEAQ (reference sequence). The CDR3 sequence: CASSLTGRDSPPHF. In nucleotides, the CDR3 is TGTGCCAGCAGCTTAACAGGGAGGGATTCACCCCCCCACTTT.

This clonotype was seen a handful of times. The V and J genes are TRBV9 and TRBJ2-4, with D uncertain. Matching the DNA end better, TRBJ2-7 makes the J call doubtful. CDR3 size: 14 residues. CDR1 SGDLS and CDR2 YYNGEE come from the germline V gene. The CDR3 region is CASSVGQRAYEQYF. In nucleotides, the CDR3 is TGTGCCAGCAGCGTCGGGCAGCGTGCCTACGAGCAGTACTTC.

The genes are TRBV7-3 and TRBJ2-3; 9 nucleotides align to TRBD1. The CDR3 is 16 residues long. Losses at the gene ends were 5 bases for V and 6 bases for J; bases not matched to a gene: 12. Germline loops: CDR1 SGHTA, CDR2 FQGTGA. The CDR3 nucleotides read TGTGCCAGCAGCCACGCGGGACAGGGAGAAACGGATACGCAGTATTTT. Translation gives CASSHAGQGETDTQYF.

The V call is TRBV7-2, the J call TRBJ1-5; the D gene is possibly TRBD1 (5 bases). The V gene's germline CDR1 is SGHTA and CDR2 FQGNSA. Trimming pared 5 bases from V and 2 bases from J, leaving 13 bases between. The CDR3 contains 15 residues. CDR3 DNA sequence: TGTGCCAGCAGCAGCCACAGGTCGGGCAATCAGCCCCAGCATTTT. Protein: CASSSHRSGNQPQHF. Using reference TRBV7-2 and TRBJ1-5 for the parts outside the CDR3, the full variable domain is GAGVSQSPSNKVTEKGKDVELRCDPISGHTALYWYRQSLGQGLEFLIYFQGNSAPDKSGLPSDRFSAERTGGSVSTLTIQRTQQEDSAVYLCASSSHRSGNQPQHFGDGTRLSIL.

The chain employs TRBV7-2 and TRBJ2-1, with 11 bases that match TRBD2. The CDR3 consists of 15 residues. J gave up 6 bases and V 8 bases, and 9 bases lay outside the gene matches. Germline V gene data show CDR1 as SGHTA and CDR2 as FQGNSA. The CDR3 nucleotides are TGTGCCAGCTCCCCCTGGACTAGCGGGCGCAATGAGCAGTTCTTC. It is translated as CASSPWTSGRNEQFF.

This chain joins TRBV24-1 and TRBJ1-2, with D tentatively TRBD1 (6 bases). Germline V gives CDR1 KGHDR, CDR2 SFDVKD. The V end lost 4 bases, the J end lost 7 bases, and 15 bases lay between the germline ends. This CDR3 is 14 amino acids long. DNA of the CDR3: TGTGCCACCAGTGACCTGGACAGCCCCGTTGGCTACACCTTC. Protein sequence: CATSDLDSPVGYTF.

The chain joins TRBV6-5 to TRBJ2-3; tentative D call: TRBD1 (6 bases). Trimming stripped 0 bases from V and 5 bases from J, with 9 bases between. This CDR3 spans 14 amino acids. Per the germline V gene, CDR1 is MNHEY and CDR2 is SVGAGI. CDR3 in amino acids: CASSYSEGVDTQYF. In DNA form, the CDR3 reads TGTGCCAGCAGTTACTCAGAGGGGGTAGATACGCAGTATTTT.